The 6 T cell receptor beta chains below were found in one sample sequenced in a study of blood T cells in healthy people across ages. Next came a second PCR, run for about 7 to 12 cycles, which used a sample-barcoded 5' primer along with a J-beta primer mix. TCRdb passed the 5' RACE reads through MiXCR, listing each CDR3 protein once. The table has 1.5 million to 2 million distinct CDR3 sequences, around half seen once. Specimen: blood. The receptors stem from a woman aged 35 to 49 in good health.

CDR3 amino acids: CASSPYREFSPLHF. For the CDR3, the DNA is TGTGCCAGCAGCCCCTACAGGGAGTTTAGCCCCCTCCACTTT. The gene calls are TRBV7-2 and TRBJ1-6, with D tentatively TRBD1 (6 bases). The germline V gene has CDR1 SGHTA and CDR2 FQGNSA. V dropped 5 bases and J dropped 13 bases, with 18 bases sitting between them. The CDR3 covers 14 residues.

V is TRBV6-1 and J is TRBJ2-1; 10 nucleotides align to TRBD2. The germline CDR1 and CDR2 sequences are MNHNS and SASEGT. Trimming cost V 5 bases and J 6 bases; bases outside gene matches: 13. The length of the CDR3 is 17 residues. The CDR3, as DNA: TGTGCCAGCAGTCCCCTAGCAGCGGGGGGGATATCCAATGAGCAGTTCTTC. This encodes CASSPLAAGGISNEQFF.

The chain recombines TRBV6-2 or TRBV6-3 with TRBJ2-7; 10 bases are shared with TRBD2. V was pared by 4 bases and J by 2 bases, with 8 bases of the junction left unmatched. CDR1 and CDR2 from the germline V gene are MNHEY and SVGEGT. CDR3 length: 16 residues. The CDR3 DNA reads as TGTGCCAGCAGTTTCCAAGCGGGGGGGATGGCCTACGAGCAGTACTTC. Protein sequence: CASSFQAGGMAYEQYF.

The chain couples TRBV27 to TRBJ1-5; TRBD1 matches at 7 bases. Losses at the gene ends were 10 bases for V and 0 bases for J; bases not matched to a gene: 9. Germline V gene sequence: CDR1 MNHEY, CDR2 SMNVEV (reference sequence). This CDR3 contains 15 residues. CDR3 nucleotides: TGTGCCACCGCACAACAGGGGAATAGCAATCAGCCCCAGCATTTT. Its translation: CATAQQGNSNQPQHF.

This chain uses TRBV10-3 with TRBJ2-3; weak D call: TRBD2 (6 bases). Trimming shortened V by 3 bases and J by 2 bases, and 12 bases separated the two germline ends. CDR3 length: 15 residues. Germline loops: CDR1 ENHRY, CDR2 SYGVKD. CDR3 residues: CAISERGAVTDTQYF. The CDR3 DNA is TGTGCCATCAGTGAACGCGGGGCGGTCACAGATACGCAGTATTTT.

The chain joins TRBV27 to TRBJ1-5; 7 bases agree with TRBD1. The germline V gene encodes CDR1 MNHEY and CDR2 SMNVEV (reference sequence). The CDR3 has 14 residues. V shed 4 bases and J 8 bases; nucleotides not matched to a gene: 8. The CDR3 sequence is CASSSQTGSKPQHF. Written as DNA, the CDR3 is TGTGCCAGCAGTTCCCAGACAGGGAGTAAGCCCCAGCATTTT.